Each of the 4 T cell receptor beta chains below was sequenced from the same sample in a study of T cell responses to AZD1222 COVID-19 vaccine. Clones were sequenced by immunoSEQ multiplex PCR, and TCRdb holds only the in-frame ones, with some missing. The sample includes roughly 80,000 clones, roughly 94% seen only once; the top ten take less than 6.5%. The material sequenced was peripheral blood, taken on day 0 of AZD1222 vaccination. All receptors derive from an adult in good health.

V usage is TRBV12-3 or TRBV12-4 and J usage is TRBJ2-1; D gene uncertain. The CDR3 runs 12 residues. Trimming removed 4 bases at V and 5 bases at J, with 6 bases between. The CDR3 protein is CASSSRDNEQFF. The DNA of the CDR3 is TGTGCCAGCAGTTCTCGGGACAATGAGCAGTTCTTC.

This clone was seen just once. The CDR3 loop is CASSLIEQGTDTQYF. CDR3 in DNA: TGCGCCAGCAGCTTAATTGAACAGGGTACAGATACGCAGTATTTT. The chain is built from TRBV5-1 and TRBJ2-3; D is perhaps TRBD1 (6 bases). V was shortened by 2 bases and J by 3 bases, with 13 bases between the two germline ends. The germline V gene has CDR1 SGHRS and CDR2 YFSETQ. The CDR3 contains 15 residues.

The J gene is TRBJ1-3, the V gene TRBV27; D unresolved. The CDR3 has 15 residues. Trimming left V 6 bases short and J 0 bases short, with 12 bases between. In germline, CDR1 is MNHEY, CDR2 SMNVEV (reference sequence). CDR3 amino acids: CASRMGSGSGNTIYF. In nucleotides, the CDR3 is TGTGCCAGCAGAATGGGCAGTGGCTCTGGAAACACCATATATTTT.

The count of this clone is one. The rearrangement joins TRBV28 to TRBJ1-1; no definite D call. This CDR3 is built from 12 residues. Germline CDR1 MDHEN, CDR2 SYDVKM. Trimming stripped 5 bases from V and 3 bases from J, with 7 bases between. CDR3 residues: CASSLVYTEAFF. DNA of the CDR3: TGTGCCAGCAGTCTCGTATACACTGAAGCTTTCTTT.